Sequencing of this T cell receptor (beta chain) was carried out in a study of shared clonotypes between healthy human individuals. Across the study: Researchers assigned three CD4 naive, three CD4 memory, two CD8 naive and one CD8 memory plate to each donor.

In the original workflow: ImmunoSEQ supplied junction-only sequences lacking quality scores, so filtering was different. Assay: immunoSEQ multiplex PCR; the TCRdb copy retains only in-frame clones and omits some. Clone size and the V and J calls come from that table; the DNA yielded D and trimming. The sample holds 200,000 to 250,000 clones, over 50% seen once. Germline loops: CDR1 SEHNR, CDR2 FQNEAQ (reference sequence). The V end was cut by 5 bases, the J end by 4 bases, with 20 bases between. The CDR3 has 17 amino acids. The receptor comes from a man between 25 and 39 years old in good health. The sample was memory CD4+ T cells sorted from blood. The subset: CD45RA-negative fraction. The chain uses TRBV7-9 and TRBJ2-2; D might be TRBD1 (7 bases). CDR3 amino acids: CASSPRGAGGSTGELFF. DNA of the CDR3: TGTGCCAGCAGCCCGCGAGGGGCAGGGGGGAGCACCGGGGAGCTGTTTTTT. Filled out from reference TRBV7-9 and TRBJ2-2, the complete variable domain reads DTGVSQNPRHKITKRGQNVTFRCDPISEHNRLYWYRQTLGQGPEFLTYFQNEAQLEKSRLLSDRFSAERPKGSFSTLEIQRTEQGDSAMYLCASSPRGAGGSTGELFFGEGSRLTVL.